This is a list of T cell receptor beta chains from one sample in a study of T cell changes during pregnancy in multiple sclerosis. Profiling relied on immunoSEQ multiplex PCR, and the TCRdb table lists in-frame clones only, not all of them. Counted here are approximately 50,000 clones, around 93% occurring once; the ten biggest clones make up roughly a tenth. The input for sequencing was CD8+ T cells from peripheral blood mononuclear cells, taken after pregnancy. The receptors here all came from a female donor with multiple sclerosis, enrolled in a pregnancy study. Each CDR3 is given with its conserved first and last residue. The order of the fields is J gene, V gene, D gene, clone size, CDR3 DNA, CDR3 protein. D genes are given only for firm matches. The size field is filled for only some rows; it gives once, few, many or a size class.

j_gene: TRBJ2-2
v_gene: TRBV4-2
d_gene: -
abundance: medium-sized
CDR3nt: TGTGCCAGCAGCCAACTCCTAGGATACGACGGGGAGCTGTTTTTT
CDR3aa: CASSQLLGYDGELFF

j_gene: TRBJ2-7
v_gene: TRBV27
d_gene: -
abundance: -
CDR3nt: TGTGCCAGCAGTTTAGGAGGGTACAGTTACGAGCAGTACTTC
CDR3aa: CASSLGGYSYEQYF

j_gene: TRBJ2-1
v_gene: TRBV11-2
d_gene: -
abundance: -
CDR3nt: TGTGCCAGCAGCGTCAGGAACAATGAGCAGTTCTTC
CDR3aa: CASSVRNNEQFF

j_gene: TRBJ2-7
v_gene: TRBV13
d_gene: -
abundance: -
CDR3nt: TGTGCCAGCAGCTTAGGCAGGCAGTCCTACGAGCAGTACTTC
CDR3aa: CASSLGRQSYEQYF

j_gene: TRBJ2-7
v_gene: TRBV4-1
d_gene: -
abundance: -
CDR3nt: TGCGCCAGCAGCCAAGATAACTACTACGAGCAGTACTTC
CDR3aa: CASSQDNYYEQYF

j_gene: TRBJ1-1
v_gene: TRBV2
d_gene: -
abundance: -
CDR3nt: TGTGCCAGCAGTGAGCTTCCCGTCGACAGCGAGCTCCAAACTGAAGCTTTCTTT
CDR3aa: CASSELPVDSELQTEAFF

j_gene: TRBJ1-1
v_gene: TRBV14
d_gene: TRBD1
abundance: few
CDR3nt: TGTGCCAGCGTAGCGACAGGGGGGTACACTGAAGCTTTCTTT
CDR3aa: CASVATGGYTEAFF

j_gene: TRBJ2-3
v_gene: TRBV5-4
d_gene: TRBD2
abundance: -
CDR3nt: TGTGCCAGCAGCGGGACTAGCGATAGCACAGATACGCAGTATTTT
CDR3aa: CASSGTSDSTDTQYF

j_gene: TRBJ2-3
v_gene: TRBV6-5
d_gene: -
abundance: -
CDR3nt: TGTGCCAGCAGTTACTCGAACGGGGTCCAGTATTTT
CDR3aa: CASSYSNGVQYF

j_gene: TRBJ1-2
v_gene: TRBV7-9
d_gene: -
abundance: -
CDR3nt: TGTGCCAGCAGCGCGACGTCAGGGTTTCGGTTGTCTGGCTACACCTTC
CDR3aa: CASSATSGFRLSGYTF

j_gene: TRBJ2-5
v_gene: TRBV5-4
d_gene: -
abundance: -
CDR3nt: TGTGCCAGCAGCCCCGGTGGGTCGGGGCAAGAGACCCAGTACTTC
CDR3aa: CASSPGGSGQETQYF

j_gene: TRBJ2-1
v_gene: TRBV4-1
d_gene: TRBD1
abundance: -
CDR3nt: TGCGCCAGCAGCCAGGGACAGGACTCCTACAATGAGCAGTTCTTC
CDR3aa: CASSQGQDSYNEQFF

j_gene: TRBJ2-1
v_gene: TRBV7-6
d_gene: -
abundance: -
CDR3nt: TGTGCCAGCAGCTTAGCAGAGTACAATGAGCAGTTCTTC
CDR3aa: CASSLAEYNEQFF

j_gene: TRBJ1-2
v_gene: TRBV9
d_gene: -
abundance: -
CDR3nt: TGTGCCAGCAGCGGCGCGGACAGAGCGGGGTTTGACTACACCTTC
CDR3aa: CASSGADRAGFDYTF

j_gene: TRBJ2-3
v_gene: TRBV29-1
d_gene: TRBD2
abundance: -
CDR3nt: TGCAGCGTTGAGATTTGGGCTAGCGGGGACACAGATACGCAGTATTTT
CDR3aa: CSVEIWASGDTDTQYF

j_gene: TRBJ1-4
v_gene: TRBV27
d_gene: -
abundance: -
CDR3nt: TGTGCCAGCAGTTCACAGGGTTGGGGTGAAAAACTGTTTTTT
CDR3aa: CASSSQGWGEKLFF

j_gene: TRBJ1-1
v_gene: TRBV6-1
d_gene: -
abundance: -
CDR3nt: TGTGCCAGCCCTAGGGAGGGGGTTGACACTGAAGCTTTCTTT
CDR3aa: CASPREGVDTEAFF

j_gene: TRBJ2-7
v_gene: TRBV9
d_gene: -
abundance: -
CDR3nt: TGTGCCAGCAGCGTAGCTGAGGTGGCGGGAGAGCAGTACTTC
CDR3aa: CASSVAEVAGEQYF

j_gene: TRBJ1-4
v_gene: TRBV6-1
d_gene: -
abundance: once
CDR3nt: TGTGCCAGCAGTGAAGCTGGGTTTGAGGAAGAAAAACTGTTTTTT
CDR3aa: CASSEAGFEEEKLFF

j_gene: TRBJ2-7
v_gene: TRBV2
d_gene: -
abundance: -
CDR3nt: TGTGCCAGCAGTGACCCCCGTCTCGAGCAGTACTTC
CDR3aa: CASSDPRLEQYF

j_gene: TRBJ2-1
v_gene: TRBV6-1
d_gene: -
abundance: -
CDR3nt: TGTGCCAGCAGTGAAGCGGGGGGGGCCGCTGAGCAGTTCTTC
CDR3aa: CASSEAGGAAEQFF

j_gene: TRBJ1-4
v_gene: TRBV7-6
d_gene: TRBD1
abundance: -
CDR3nt: TGTGCCAGCAGCTCAGGGACAGGGTCTTTGGAACTGTTTTTT
CDR3aa: CASSSGTGSLELFF

j_gene: TRBJ1-1
v_gene: TRBV10-3
d_gene: -
abundance: -
CDR3nt: TGTGCCATCCAGACAGATGTCATGAACACTGAAGCTTTCTTT
CDR3aa: CAIQTDVMNTEAFF

j_gene: TRBJ2-1
v_gene: TRBV4-2
d_gene: -
abundance: -
CDR3nt: TGTGCCAGCAGCCAAGATAGCAATGAGCAGTTCTTC
CDR3aa: CASSQDSNEQFF

j_gene: TRBJ1-6
v_gene: TRBV7-9
d_gene: -
abundance: once
CDR3nt: TGTGCCAGCAGCTCAGCGCGTTCACCCCTCCACTTT
CDR3aa: CASSSARSPLHF

j_gene: TRBJ2-7
v_gene: TRBV4-1
d_gene: TRBD2
abundance: -
CDR3nt: TGCGCCAGCAGCCAACCCGGACTAGCGGGGAACGAGCAGTACTTC
CDR3aa: CASSQPGLAGNEQYF

j_gene: TRBJ1-5
v_gene: TRBV4-1
d_gene: -
abundance: -
CDR3nt: TGCGCCAGCAGCCAGGAGGGTAACAGCAATCAGCCCCAGCATTTT
CDR3aa: CASSQEGNSNQPQHF

j_gene: TRBJ2-2
v_gene: TRBV6-5
d_gene: TRBD1
abundance: -
CDR3nt: TGTGCCAGCAGTGGCGACAGGGCCGGGGAGCTGTTTTTT
CDR3aa: CASSGDRAGELFF

j_gene: TRBJ2-5
v_gene: TRBV19
d_gene: -
abundance: once
CDR3nt: TGTGCCAGTAGTGAGGTAGGGGGAGAGACCCAGTACTTC
CDR3aa: CASSEVGGETQYF

j_gene: TRBJ1-5
v_gene: TRBV4-2
d_gene: TRBD1
abundance: once
CDR3nt: TGTGCCAGCAGCCAAGAGGACAGGGCTAGCAATCAGCCCCAGCATTTT
CDR3aa: CASSQEDRASNQPQHF

j_gene: TRBJ1-1
v_gene: TRBV2
d_gene: TRBD1
abundance: -
CDR3nt: TGTGCCAGCCCTACAGGGGTAGGCACTGAAGCTTTCTTT
CDR3aa: CASPTGVGTEAFF

j_gene: TRBJ2-3
v_gene: TRBV27
d_gene: TRBD2
abundance: -
CDR3nt: TGTGCCAGCAGTTTCCTCCAGACTAGCGTCGGGGATACGCAGTATTTT
CDR3aa: CASSFLQTSVGDTQYF

j_gene: TRBJ2-2
v_gene: TRBV9
d_gene: TRBD1
abundance: -
CDR3nt: TGTGCCAGCAGCACCCGGACAGGTACCGGGGAGCTGTTTTTT
CDR3aa: CASSTRTGTGELFF

j_gene: TRBJ2-7
v_gene: TRBV6-5
d_gene: -
abundance: -
CDR3nt: TGTGCCAGCAGTTACCAGCGGACCCACTACGAGCAGTACTTC
CDR3aa: CASSYQRTHYEQYF

j_gene: TRBJ2-1
v_gene: TRBV13
d_gene: TRBD2
abundance: -
CDR3nt: TGTGCCAGCAGCTCTCCTAGCGGGGGCACCTACAATGAGCAGTTCTTC
CDR3aa: CASSSPSGGTYNEQFF

j_gene: TRBJ1-1
v_gene: TRBV5-1
d_gene: TRBD1
abundance: -
CDR3nt: TGCGCCAGCACGACAGGGCCGAACACTGAAGCTTTCTTT
CDR3aa: CASTTGPNTEAFF

j_gene: TRBJ1-4
v_gene: TRBV9
d_gene: TRBD1
abundance: -
CDR3nt: TGTGCCAGCAGCTCAGCAGGGGGAGGAGATGAAAAACTGTTTTTT
CDR3aa: CASSSAGGGDEKLFF

j_gene: TRBJ1-1
v_gene: TRBV27
d_gene: -
abundance: -
CDR3nt: TGTGCCAGCAGTTTGTACGGGAACACTGAAGCTTTCTTT
CDR3aa: CASSLYGNTEAFF

j_gene: TRBJ2-6
v_gene: TRBV23-1
d_gene: TRBD1
abundance: many
CDR3nt: TGCGCCAGCAGTCTAACAGGGGGGAGCTCTGGGGCCAACGTCCTGACTTTC
CDR3aa: CASSLTGGSSGANVLTF

j_gene: TRBJ2-1
v_gene: TRBV6-5
d_gene: -
abundance: -
CDR3nt: TGTGCCAGCAGTTACCGGGACTTGAGCTCCTACAATGAGCAGTTCTTC
CDR3aa: CASSYRDLSSYNEQFF

j_gene: TRBJ1-4
v_gene: TRBV18
d_gene: -
abundance: -
CDR3nt: TGTGCCAGCTCACAAGGGGGTGTTGAAAAACTGTTTTTT
CDR3aa: CASSQGGVEKLFF